The present TCR beta chain was sequenced within a study of cytomegalovirus exposure and HLA in healthy donors. Assay: immunoSEQ multiplex PCR; the TCRdb copy retains only in-frame clones and omits some. This table has around 62,000 clones, around 88% appearing once. Trimming took off 9 bases at V and 0 bases at J, with 4 bases between the two ends. The length of the CDR3 is 11 residues. Germline V gives CDR1 MNHEY, CDR2 SMNVEV (reference sequence). The sample consisted of PBMCs. The clonotype comes from a woman between 18 and 30 years old in good health and CMV-seronegative. V and J are TRBV27 and TRBJ2-3; D gene unclear. Written as DNA, the CDR3 is TGTGCCAGTACTAGCACAGATACGCAGTATTTT. It encodes CASTSTDTQYF.